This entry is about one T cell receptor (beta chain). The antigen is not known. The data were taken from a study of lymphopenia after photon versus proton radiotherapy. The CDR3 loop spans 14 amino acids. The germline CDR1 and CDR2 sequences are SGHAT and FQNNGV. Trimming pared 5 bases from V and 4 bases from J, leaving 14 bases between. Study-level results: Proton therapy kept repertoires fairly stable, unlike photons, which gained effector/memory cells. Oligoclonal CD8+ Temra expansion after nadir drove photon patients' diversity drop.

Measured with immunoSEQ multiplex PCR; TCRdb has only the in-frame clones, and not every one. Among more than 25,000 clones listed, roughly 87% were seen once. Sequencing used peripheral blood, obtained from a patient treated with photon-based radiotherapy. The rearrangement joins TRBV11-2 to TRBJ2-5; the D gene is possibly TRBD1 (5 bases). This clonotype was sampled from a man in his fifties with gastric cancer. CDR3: CASSRQMGVETQYF. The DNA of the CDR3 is TGTGCCAGCAGCCGACAGATGGGTGTAGAGACCCAGTACTTC.